The following is a TCR beta chain sequence with its context. Its specific antigen is unknown. Within one base of it there is no much larger clone, and no base qualities were kept. Ficoll-Paque density gradient centrifugation was the method used to isolate PBMCs. Sequencing was carried out with an Illumina NovaSeq 6000. cDNA libraries for TCRalpha and TCRbeta were prepared by 5'RACE using constant-segment primers, with sample barcodes and unique molecular identifiers added. RNA was extracted from every sample with Trizol reagent. Libraries were amplified in two PCR steps, with a second sample barcode and Illumina TruSeq adapters added in the second step. Sequencing of the libraries was done on an Illumina NovaSeq, producing 2 x 150 bp paired-end reads. For the original study's pipeline: With migec v1.2.7, reads were demultiplexed and then collapsed into UMI-guided consensus sequences. Using mixcr v2.1.11, the UMI consensuses were aligned to TRA and TRB V and J templates and assembled into clonotypes. A clonotype was counted as expanded or contracted only when both edgeR and NoisET called the clonotype significant, with the noise models trained on biological replicates. For edgeR calls, a false discovery rate-adjusted p below 0.01 and a log2 fold-change threshold of 1 were applied. As an exploratory analysis of dynamics, PCA with hierarchical clustering was applied to max-normalized trajectories of the 1000 most abundant clonotypes. Separately sequenced CD4+ and CD8+ repertoires were used to assign the CD4 or CD8 phenotype of responding clones. TCRdb's own reprocessing of the public reads used fastp at Q25 and MiXCR and kept productive beta chains. Each entry is one CDR3 protein sequence, shown with its most common DNA and genes. The V and J calls come from TCRdb's annotation, not from the publication. The sample data list some 600,000 distinct CDR3 sequences, and 15% to 20% of these were observed just once. The top ten hold around 8.1% of the sample.

V is clipped by 1 base and J by 4 bases, and the sequence between their germline boundaries is 16 bases long. The germline V gene provides CDR1 SGHDN and CDR2 FVKESK. The CDR3, from cysteine to phenylalanine, totals 17 residues. This entry keeps only the CDR3 DNA: 51 bases, framed from base 1. This record comes from a study of T-cell memory formation after mild COVID-19 (dated by TCRdb to the early 2020s). Looking at the study overall: TCR sequence clusters from the two donors were found to be largely donor specific. Longitudinal TCRalpha and TCRbeta repertoire sequencing tracked T-cell clones expanding and contracting after mild COVID-19 in two donors. The cohort comprised two young, previously healthy adult volunteers, one female and one male.

Findings and caveats that apply to the study as a whole: The detection of some responding clones in pre-infection memory suggests that pre-existing cross-reactive memory T cells joined the SARS-CoV-2 response. Contracting CD4+ clones turned up mainly in the CM and EM memory subsets, whereas EMRA was where CD8+ clones were enriched. Clones contracting from day 15 to 85 had balanced CD4/CD8 phenotypes, while a second wave expanding from day 15 to 37 was biased towards CD4+. The second-wave clones that peaked on day 37 were not confirmed to be SARS-CoV-2 specific. The study covered only a couple of mild cases, and larger cohorts including severe cases with pre-infection samples were considered necessary.

The sequencing sample was made of PBMCs or a T cell subset sorted from them (not recorded which). The chain is encoded by TRBV14 joined to TRBJ2-2; perhaps TRBD2 is the D gene, with 6 bases matching. The receptor's source is an adult woman who had mild COVID-19 (a few samples of this study predate the infection). The sample titles of this study are shuffled in the database, so cell type and time point are left out; the donor was told from shared clones. CDR3 sequence: CASSQVLTAGLTGELFF. The bases are TGTGCCAGCAGCCAAGTTCTGACGGCGGGGCTCACCGGGGAGCTGTTTTTT.